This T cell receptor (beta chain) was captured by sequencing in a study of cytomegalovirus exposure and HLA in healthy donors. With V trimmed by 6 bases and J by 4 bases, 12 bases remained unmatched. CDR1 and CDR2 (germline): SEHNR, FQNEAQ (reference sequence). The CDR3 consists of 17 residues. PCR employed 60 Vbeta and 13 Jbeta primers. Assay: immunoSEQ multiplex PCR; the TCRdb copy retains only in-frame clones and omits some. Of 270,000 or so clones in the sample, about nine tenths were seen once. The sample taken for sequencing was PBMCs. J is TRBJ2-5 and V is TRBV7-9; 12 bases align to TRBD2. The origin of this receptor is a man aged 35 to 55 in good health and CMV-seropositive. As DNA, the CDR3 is TGTGCCAGCAGTCTGGCTAGCGGGAGGGCCGGGGGAGAGACCCAGTACTTC. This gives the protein CASSLASGRAGGETQYF. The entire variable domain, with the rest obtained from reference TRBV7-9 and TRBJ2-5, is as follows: DTGVSQNPRHKITKRGQNVTFRCDPISEHNRLYWYRQTLGQGPEFLTYFQNEAQLEKSRLLSDRFSAERPKGSFSTLEIQRTEQGDSAMYLCASSLASGRAGGETQYFGPGTRLLVL.